This T cell receptor beta chain is drawn from a study of T cells in Graves' hyperthyroidism and ophthalmopathy. Germline V gene lookup returns CDR1 SGHAT and CDR2 FQNNGV. The CDR3 consists of 13 residues. V was cut by 3 bases and J by 3 bases, with 8 bases left in between. The sample holds many counts of this clonotype. Its antigen is not known. General study points: Blood also showed most of the thyroid clonotypes that were expanded above 0.001.

There were TCR beta CDR3 regions amplified from RNA transcripts. The TCR CDR3 first-round RT-PCR relied on the HTBI primer set. TCRdb reanalysed the multiplex PCR reads using MiXCR and keeps one entry per CDR3 protein. The profile covers about 400,000 distinct CDR3 sequences, with about 14% appearing a single time and less than 20% taken by the ten largest. A Clinical Activity Score of at least 3, a NOSPECS grade of at least 4 and a duration under 3 months were recorded in the ophthalmopathy patients. The study excluded patients with uncontrolled infection, other autoimmune disease, pregnancy or lactation. Diagnosis rested on symptoms, serum thyroxine and TRAb, thyroid ultrasound, and orbital computed tomography.

Material for sequencing was blood. The rearrangement uses TRBV11-2 and TRBJ2-5; weak D call: TRBD2 (5 bases). This sequence originates from a woman aged 25 to 39 with Graves' ophthalmopathy. CDR3: CASSLVGEETQYF. DNA of the CDR3: TGTGCCAGCAGCTTGGTCGGGGAAGAGACCCAGTACTTC.